These 8 T cell receptor beta chains share one sample of origin, sequenced in a study of shared clonotypes between healthy human individuals. Naive CD8 cells were CD45RO-negative, positively selected for CCR7, excluding terminally differentiated effector memory CD45RA+ cells. Profiled with immunoSEQ multiplex PCR; TCRdb holds only in-frame clones, not every one. The sample lists a few million clones, over 85% occurring once. The sequenced sample consisted of naive CD8+ T cells from PBMCs. Source of these receptors: a man aged 18-30 years in good health. Some clones in this sample may be carry-over from other donors' samples.

This clone was picked up one time. The chain employs TRBV2 and TRBJ1-5; possibly TRBD1 for D (6 bases). Germline CDR1 reads SNHLY; CDR2 reads FYNNEI. The CDR3 contains 17 residues. Trimming stripped 7 bases from V and 0 bases from J, with 19 bases between. CDR3 coding DNA: TGTGCCAGCATGCAAGGGGGGCACCAATATAGCAATCAGCCCCAGCATTTT. As protein: CASMQGGHQYSNQPQHF.

This clone was recorded only once. V gene TRBV2 combines with J gene TRBJ2-1; D remains unclear. Germline V CDR1 and CDR2: SNHLY, FYNNEI. The V and J ends lost 7 bases and 0 bases respectively, with 13 bases between them. This CDR3 comprises 15 residues. Here the CDR3 reads CASKPAPSSYNEQFF. The CDR3 nucleotides read TGTGCCAGCAAACCGGCCCCTAGCTCCTACAATGAGCAGTTCTTC.

Worth noting for this clone: Other DNA sequences within the sample encode an identical CDR3. The genes are TRBV19 and TRBJ2-1; D perhaps matches TRBD2 (6 bases). V was trimmed by 3 bases and J by 0 bases, leaving 6 bases between them. There are 14 residues in the CDR3. Germline-derived CDR1 and CDR2 are LNHDA and SQIVND (reference sequence). CDR3 coding DNA: TGTGCCAGTAGTATCGGGAGCTCCTACAATGAGCAGTTCTTC. Amino acids: CASSIGSSYNEQFF. Variable domain in full (rest from reference TRBV19 and TRBJ2-1): DGGITQSPKYLFRKEGQNVTLSCEQNLNHDAMYWYRQDPGQGLRLIYYSQIVNDFQKGDIAEGYSVSREKKESFPLTVTSAQKNPTAFYLCASSIGSSYNEQFFGPGTRLTVL.

This chain links TRBV29-1 with TRBJ2-2; D not resolved. The CDR3 spans 14 residues. Looked up from germline, CDR1 is SQVTM and CDR2 is ANQGSEA. Trimming removed 7 bases from V and 9 bases from J, with 21 bases in between. CDR3 amino acids: CSAINPGPGRELFF. As DNA, the CDR3 is TGCAGCGCTATTAATCCGGGCCCCGGCCGGGAGCTGTTTTTT.

A note on this clone: One end of the junction does not line up with germline, which may come from a read error. Other DNA sequences within the sample encode an identical CDR3. This rearrangement joins TRBV9 to TRBJ2-1; 9 nucleotides line up with TRBD2. In germline, CDR1 is SGDLS, CDR2 YYNGEE. CDR3 length: 15 residues. CDR3 amino acids: CASSVAGESYNEQFF. The DNA of the CDR3 is TGTGCCAGCAGTGTAGCGGGAGAAAGCTACAATGAGCAGTTCTTC.

The V call is TRBV13, the J call TRBJ2-5; TRBD2 matches 13 bases. The CDR3 is made up of 18 amino acids. Trimming took 1 base from V and 2 from J; bases not matched to a gene: 7. Germline lookup yields CDR1 PRHDT and CDR2 FYEKMQ (reference sequence). The CDR3 loop reads CASSLAGLAGNPQETQYF. In DNA, the CDR3 is TGTGCCAGCAGCTTAGCGGGACTAGCGGGGAATCCTCAAGAGACCCAGTACTTC.

The gene calls are TRBV2 and TRBJ2-1, with a tentative D call TRBD2 (5 bases). Between the trimmed V and J ends, which lost 5 bases and 0 bases, there was a span of 11 bases. Germline V CDR1 and CDR2: SNHLY, FYNNEI. CDR3 length: 15 residues. CDR3 in amino acids: CASSLSGLSYNEQFF. In DNA, the CDR3 is TGTGCCAGCAGTCTCAGCGGTCTCTCCTACAATGAGCAGTTCTTC.

The rearrangement uses TRBV5-1 and TRBJ2-1; D unresolved. The CDR3 is made up of 14 amino acids. CDR1 SGHRS and CDR2 YFSETQ come from the germline V gene. V lost 7 bases, J lost 0 bases, and 11 bases lay in between. The CDR3 region is CASGPWSSYNEQFF. CDR3 coding DNA: TGCGCCAGCGGGCCGTGGAGCTCCTACAATGAGCAGTTCTTC.